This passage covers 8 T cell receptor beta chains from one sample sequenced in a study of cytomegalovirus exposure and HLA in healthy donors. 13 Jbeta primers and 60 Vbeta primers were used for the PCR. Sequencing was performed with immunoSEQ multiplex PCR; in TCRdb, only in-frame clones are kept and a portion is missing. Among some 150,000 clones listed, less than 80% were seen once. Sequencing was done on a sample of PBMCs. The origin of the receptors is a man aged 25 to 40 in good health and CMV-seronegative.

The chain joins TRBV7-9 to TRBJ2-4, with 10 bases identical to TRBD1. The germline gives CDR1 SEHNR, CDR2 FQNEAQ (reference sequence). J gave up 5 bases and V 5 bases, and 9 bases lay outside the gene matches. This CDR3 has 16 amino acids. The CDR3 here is CASSPPGTGAENIQYF. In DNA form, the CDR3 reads TGTGCCAGCAGCCCACCGGGGACAGGGGCCGAAAACATTCAGTACTTC.

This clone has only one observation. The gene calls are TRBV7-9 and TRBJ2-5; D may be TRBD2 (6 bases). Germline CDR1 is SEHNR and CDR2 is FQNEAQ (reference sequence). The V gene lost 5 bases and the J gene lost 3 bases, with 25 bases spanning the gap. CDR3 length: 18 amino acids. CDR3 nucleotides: TGTGCCAGCAGCCTCCCTTTGTTCTCGGCGGGGCCTGAAGAGACCCAGTACTTC. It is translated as CASSLPLFSAGPEETQYF.

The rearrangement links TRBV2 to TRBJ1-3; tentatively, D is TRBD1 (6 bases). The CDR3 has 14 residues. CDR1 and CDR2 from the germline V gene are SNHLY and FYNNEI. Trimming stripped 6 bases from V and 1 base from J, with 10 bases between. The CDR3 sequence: CASSLRGSGNTIYF. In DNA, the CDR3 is TGTGCCAGCAGCCTAAGGGGGTCTGGAAACACCATATATTTT.

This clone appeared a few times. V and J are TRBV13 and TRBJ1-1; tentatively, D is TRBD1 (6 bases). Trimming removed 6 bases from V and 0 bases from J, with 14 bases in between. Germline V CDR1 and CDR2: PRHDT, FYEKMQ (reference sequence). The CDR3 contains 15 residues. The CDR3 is CASRVRGGVNTEAFF. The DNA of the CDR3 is TGTGCCAGCAGGGTGAGGGGGGGGGTGAACACTGAAGCTTTCTTT.

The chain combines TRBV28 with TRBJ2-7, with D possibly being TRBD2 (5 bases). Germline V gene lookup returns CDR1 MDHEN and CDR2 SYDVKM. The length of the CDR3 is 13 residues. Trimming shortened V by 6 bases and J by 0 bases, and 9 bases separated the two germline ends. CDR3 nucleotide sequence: TGTGCCAGCAGCGCCCGGGACTCCTACGAGCAGTACTTC. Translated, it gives CASSARDSYEQYF.

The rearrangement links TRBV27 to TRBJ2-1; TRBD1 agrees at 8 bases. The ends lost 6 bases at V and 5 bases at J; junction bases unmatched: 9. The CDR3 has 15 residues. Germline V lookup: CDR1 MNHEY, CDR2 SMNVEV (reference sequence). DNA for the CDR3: TGTGCCAGCAGCCCAGGGACAGGAATAGACAATGAGCAGTTCTTC. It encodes CASSPGTGIDNEQFF.

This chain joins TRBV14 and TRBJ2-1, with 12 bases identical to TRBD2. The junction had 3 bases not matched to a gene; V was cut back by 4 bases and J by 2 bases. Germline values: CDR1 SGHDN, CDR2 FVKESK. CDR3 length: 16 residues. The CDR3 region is CASSLWTSGTYNEQFF. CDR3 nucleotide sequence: TGTGCCAGCAGCCTCTGGACTAGCGGGACCTACAATGAGCAGTTCTTC.

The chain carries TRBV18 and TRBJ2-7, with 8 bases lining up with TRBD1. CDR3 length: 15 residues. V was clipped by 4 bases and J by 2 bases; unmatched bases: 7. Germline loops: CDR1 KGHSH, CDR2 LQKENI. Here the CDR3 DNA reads TGTGCCAGCTCACGGGGGACAGGTTCGACCTACGAGCAGTACTTC. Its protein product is CASSRGTGSTYEQYF.